The clone carrying this T cell receptor (beta chain) appeared a few times. The antigen remains undetermined. Only in-frame clones appear in the TCRdb table, and some are missing; sequencing was by immunoSEQ multiplex PCR. Of some 33,000 clones listed, over 60% are singletons. This specimen belongs to a study of radiotherapy plus CTLA-4 blockade in lung cancer. The study's findings and limits: Interferon-beta and early blood T cell clone dynamics reportedly predicted response best. Peripheral blood showed expansion of tumor-derived TCR clones after radiotherapy and ipilimumab.

Germline CDR1 and CDR2: SGHNT and YYREEE (reference sequence). The CDR3 is 20 residues long. V trimming: 3 bases; J trimming: 0 bases; junction bases outside the gene matches: 10. Here the sequenced sample was peripheral blood, taken from a patient treated with radiotherapy plus ipilimumab. The TCR sequence derives from a human donor with non-small cell lung cancer whose response to radiotherapy plus ipilimumab could not be evaluated. V usage is TRBV5-4 and J usage is TRBJ2-1; TRBD2 matches at 15 bases. The DNA of the CDR3 is TGTGCCAGCAGCTCCCCGAGTGGGACTAGCGGGAGGAGCTCCTACAATGAGCAGTTCTTC. It translates to CASSSPSGTSGRSSYNEQFF. The entire variable domain, with the rest obtained from reference TRBV5-4 and TRBJ2-1, is as follows: ETGVTQSPTHLIKTRGQQVTLRCSSQSGHNTVSWYQQALGQGPQFIFQYYREEENGRGNFPPRFSGLQFPNYSSELNVNALELDDSALYLCASSSPSGTSGRSSYNEQFFGPGTRLTVL.